This T cell receptor (beta chain) came from a study of tumor-infiltrating lymphocytes in primary liver carcinoma. As for the study in general: Tumor stage was T1-T3 N0M0, and tumor size was roughly 4 to 11 cm across.

Study-wide findings and caveats: Found in all five tumor regions were only about 7-24% of top clones.

The approximately 17-32 mg bulk tissue piece was not sorted before simultaneous RNA and DNA extraction. Using a constant-region primer together with ProtoScript II reverse transcriptase, TCR beta cDNA was made from roughly 540 ng of total RNA. TCR beta libraries came from three nested multiplex PCR rounds using slightly modified ARM-PCR. Forward primers for TRBV1-TRBV30 and a C-beta reverse primer served the first two PCR rounds, at about 10 cycles each. TCRdb called the multiplex PCR reads again in MiXCR, with one record for every CDR3 protein. This sample has approximately 45,000 distinct CDR3 sequences; about three quarters occur once, and the top ten carry 19%. The CDR3 runs to 16 residues. The V gene's germline CDR1 is SGHDT and CDR2 YYEEEE. Worth noting for this clonotype: Antigen unknown. The CDR3 end shows no conserved phenylalanine or tryptophan, and so a read error is likely.

This sequence originates from a man aged 35-49 years with primary liver carcinoma and hepatitis B virus infection. The J gene is TRBJ2-1, the V gene TRBV5-6; 10 bases map to TRBD2. Source material: liver tumor tissue from sampling region 2. Sample subset: tumor region T2, inferior pole. The CDR3 bases are TGTGCTAGCAGCCCGTCTGGGAGCGGGAGGGACAATGAGCAGTTCTTA. This codes for CASSPSGSGRDNEQFL.